The 27 T cell receptor beta chains reported below all come from one sample, sequenced in a study of blood T cell repertoires in COVID-19. Assay used: immunoSEQ multiplex PCR; TCRdb lists only in-frame clones, some missing. In the table there are roughly 100,000 clones, around nine tenths of which are singletons. Input material: peripheral blood. The receptors were sampled from a woman of 80 years or more in a cohort sampled during active COVID-19.

The chain joins TRBV19 to TRBJ2-1, with TRBD1 as a possible D gene (6 bases). Germline CDR1 reads LNHDA; CDR2 reads SQIVND (reference sequence). Trimming removed 6 bases from V and 1 base from J, with 13 bases in between. The CDR3 covers 15 residues. The CDR3 reads CASRPQGQSYNEQFF. CDR3 in DNA: TGTGCCAGTAGGCCACAGGGTCAGTCCTACAATGAGCAGTTCTTC.

V gene TRBV15 combines with J gene TRBJ2-3; 9 bases map to TRBD2. Trimming took 3 bases from V and 8 from J; bases not matched to a gene: 12. The CDR3 loop spans 16 amino acids. Looked up from germline, CDR1 is LNHNV and CDR2 is YYDKDF (reference sequence). The CDR3 sequence: CATSSPSGNFAVTQYF. For the CDR3, the DNA is TGTGCCACCAGCAGCCCTAGCGGGAATTTTGCGGTTACGCAGTATTTT.

The chain links TRBV11-3 to TRBJ1-2; 7 positions agree with TRBD1. Germline lookup yields CDR1 SGHNT and CDR2 YENEEA. With V trimmed by 4 bases and J by 4 bases, 12 bases remained unmatched. CDR3 length equals 16 residues. CDR3 nucleotide sequence: TGTGCCAGCAGCTGCTCGGTTCGGGACAGCATCTATGGCTACACCTTC. Protein: CASSCSVRDSIYGYTF.

The rearrangement joins TRBV28 to TRBJ1-6; TRBD1 matches at 7 bases. V was clipped by 9 bases and J by 2 bases; unmatched bases: 10. In germline, CDR1 is MDHEN, CDR2 SYDVKM. This CDR3 has 16 amino acids. CDR3 in DNA: TGTGCCAGTAATCCGGGACAGCCAACCTATAATTCACCCCTCCACTTT. Its translation: CASNPGQPTYNSPLHF. Supplemented by reference TRBV28 and TRBJ1-6, the full variable domain reads DVKVTQSSRYLVKRTGEKVFLECVQDMDHENMFWYRQDPGLGLRLIYFSYDVKMKEKGDIPEGYSVSREKKERFSLILESASTNQTSMYLCASNPGQPTYNSPLHFGNGTRLTVT.

The genes are TRBV27 and TRBJ2-7; TRBD1 agrees at 7 bases. J lost 2 bases, V lost 8 bases, and 21 bases had no gene match. Germline CDR1 reads MNHEY; CDR2 reads SMNVEV (reference sequence). The CDR3 loop spans 18 amino acids. DNA of the CDR3: TGTGCCAGCCTGTGGACAGGAGGCCCATCGAGCAATCCCTACGAGCAGTACTTC. Translated, it gives CASLWTGGPSSNPYEQYF.

This clone showed up just a few times. The chain combines TRBV7-2 with TRBJ2-7; 7 nucleotides align to TRBD1. V was pared by 1 base and J by 3 bases, with 6 bases of the junction left unmatched. The CDR3 is 15 residues long. Germline V CDR1 and CDR2: SGHTA, FQGNSA. The CDR3 is CASSLGGTALYEQYF. CDR3 coding DNA: TGTGCCAGCAGCTTAGGAGGGACAGCCCTCTACGAGCAGTACTTC.

V usage is TRBV10-3 and J usage is TRBJ1-5, with a weak D call TRBD1 (5 bases). Trimming took off 6 bases at V and 0 bases at J, with 12 bases between the two ends. The CDR3 is 15 amino acids. Germline values: CDR1 ENHRY, CDR2 SYGVKD. The CDR3 spells CAISATEASNQPQHF. The CDR3 DNA is TGTGCCATCAGCGCGACAGAGGCTAGCAATCAGCCCCAGCATTTT.

The V gene is TRBV2, the J gene TRBJ1-1; tentatively, D is TRBD1 (6 bases). CDR1 and CDR2 (germline): SNHLY, FYNNEI. The CDR3 extends over 15 amino acids. The V and J ends lost 10 bases and 1 base respectively, with 19 bases between them. The CDR3 sequence: CATRAQGGGNTEAFF. CDR3 in DNA: TGTGCCACCAGGGCACAGGGCGGTGGGAACACTGAAGCTTTCTTT.

This chain connects TRBV29-1 to TRBJ1-2, with D tentatively TRBD1 (6 bases). This CDR3 is 11 amino acids long. Germline lookup yields CDR1 SQVTM and CDR2 ANQGSEA. The germline V and J ends were trimmed by 6 bases and 4 bases, with 9 bases remaining between them. CDR3 sequence (DNA): TGCAGCGTCCGGGACACCTATGGCTACACCTTC. It encodes CSVRDTYGYTF.

The table lists this clone with a count of one. The chain joins TRBV11-2 to TRBJ2-1, with 9 bases identical to TRBD2. CDR3 size: 15 residues. J lost 4 bases, V lost 4 bases, and 5 bases had no gene match. CDR1 is SGHAT, CDR2 FQNNGV, per germline. The CDR3 DNA reads as TGTGCCAGCAGCTACGGGACTAGCCTTTACAATGAGCAGTTCTTC. It yields the protein CASSYGTSLYNEQFF.

The chain employs TRBV6-4 and TRBJ1-5, with 7 bases matching TRBD1. Trimming removed 6 bases from V and 7 bases from J; junction bases left unmatched: 6. The CDR3 has 13 residues. The germline V gene has CDR1 MRHNA and CDR2 SNTAGT. This CDR3 is CASSNRQGQPQHF. In DNA, the CDR3 is TGTGCCAGCAGCAACCGACAGGGACAGCCCCAGCATTTT.

The rearrangement links TRBV6-5 to TRBJ2-5; D remains ambiguous. This CDR3 contains 12 residues. The V and J ends lost 7 bases and 5 bases respectively, with 11 bases between them. The germline CDR1 and CDR2 sequences are MNHEY and SVGAGI. The CDR3 sequence: CASNPQAETQYF. The CDR3 DNA follows: TGTGCCAGCAACCCCCAAGCGGAGACCCAGTACTTC.

V is TRBV4-1 and J is TRBJ2-1, with 10 positions matching TRBD2. This CDR3 spans 16 amino acids. V lost 0 bases, J lost 3 bases, and 2 bases stayed unmatched. Germline-derived CDR1 and CDR2 are MGHRA and YSYEKL. The CDR3 sequence: CASSQDASGGYNEQFF. The DNA for the CDR3 is TGCGCCAGCAGCCAAGATGCTAGCGGGGGCTACAATGAGCAGTTCTTC.

The V gene is TRBV4-1, the J gene TRBJ1-2; possibly TRBD1 for D (5 bases). Germline V lookup: CDR1 MGHRA, CDR2 YSYEKL. V lost 1 base and J 3 bases, leaving 12 bases between the germline ends. This CDR3 has 15 amino acids. Written as DNA, the CDR3 is TGCGCCAGCAGCCAAGCGGAAGACAGAGACTATGGCTACACCTTC. Its protein is CASSQAEDRDYGYTF.

This clone was seen more than once but under ten times. V and J are TRBV20-1 and TRBJ2-5; 8 nucleotides line up with TRBD2. Trimming removed 3 bases from V and 4 bases from J; junction bases left unmatched: 10. The CDR3 runs to 15 residues. CDR1 and CDR2 from the germline V gene are DFQATT and SNEGSKA (reference sequence). CDR3 DNA: TGCAGTGCTAGTAGAATGGGACTAGGAACAGAGACCCAGTACTTC. This encodes CSASRMGLGTETQYF.

CDR3 loop: CASSLEAAGEKLFF. The CDR3 DNA follows: TGTGCCAGCAGCTTGGAGGCAGCGGGTGAAAAACTGTTTTTT. V gene TRBV5-6 combines with J gene TRBJ1-4, with D uncertain. The CDR3 loop spans 14 amino acids. V was trimmed by 0 bases and J by 7 bases, leaving 10 bases between them. CDR1 and CDR2 (germline): SGHDT, YYEEEE.

The chain is built from TRBV18 and TRBJ1-5; D remains unclear. Trimming pared 6 bases from V and 4 bases from J, leaving 16 bases between. CDR3 length: 15 amino acids. Germline V gene sequence: CDR1 KGHSH, CDR2 LQKENI. The CDR3 DNA reads as TGTGCCAGCTCCCTCCAAGGAGGGCCGAATCAGCCCCAGCATTTT. Translation gives CASSLQGGPNQPQHF.

V usage is TRBV7-9 and J usage is TRBJ2-5; no reliable D call. This CDR3 has 12 amino acids. The V and J ends lost 3 bases and 5 bases respectively, with 7 bases between them. CDR1 and CDR2 from the germline V gene are SEHNR and FQNEAQ (reference sequence). In DNA form, the CDR3 reads TGTGCCAGCAGCTTTCTCGGGGAGACCCAGTACTTC. Protein sequence: CASSFLGETQYF.

V gene TRBV5-1 combines with J gene TRBJ2-3; 8 nucleotides agree with TRBD2. After removal of 0 bases from V and 0 bases from J, the junction contained 3 bases not matched to a gene. CDR1 SGHRS and CDR2 YFSETQ come from the germline V gene. This CDR3 contains 16 residues. The CDR3 loop reads CASSLGASGSTDTQYF. CDR3 nucleotide sequence: TGCGCCAGCAGCTTGGGAGCTAGCGGGAGCACAGATACGCAGTATTTT. The full variable domain, completed using reference TRBV5-1 and TRBJ2-3, is KAGVTQTPRYLIKTRGQQVTLSCSPISGHRSVSWYQQTPGQGLQFLFEYFSETQRNKGNFPGRFSGRQFSNSRSEMNVSTLELGDSALYLCASSLGASGSTDTQYFGPGTRLTVL.

This chain links TRBV12-3 or TRBV12-4 with TRBJ2-3, with no clear D. The CDR3 runs 13 residues. Deletions cut 7 bases from V and 6 bases from J, with 14 bases between. The CDR3, as DNA: TGTGCCAGCACCTCCCGCCCCCGGGATACGCAGTATTTT. Translation: CASTSRPRDTQYF.

This chain links TRBV15 with TRBJ2-1; D perhaps matches TRBD2 (5 bases). Germline assignment: CDR1 LNHNV and CDR2 YYDKDF (reference sequence). V lost 1 base to trimming and J lost 10 bases, with 14 bases between them. The CDR3 totals 14 residues. The CDR3 loop reads CATSRVKLVGEQFF. CDR3 coding DNA: TGTGCCACCAGCAGAGTAAAACTAGTTGGGGAGCAGTTCTTC.

The rearrangement uses TRBV18 and TRBJ2-1, with D unresolved. V was shortened by 6 bases and J by 0 bases, with 15 bases between the two germline ends. The CDR3 is made up of 16 amino acids. Germline CDR1 is KGHSH and CDR2 is LQKENI. The CDR3 region is CASSSSILSSYNEQFF. In DNA form, the CDR3 reads TGTGCCAGCTCTTCCTCTATTTTGAGCTCCTACAATGAGCAGTTCTTC. The variable domain in full, with the rest retrieved from reference TRBV18 and TRBJ2-1, is NAGVMQNPRHLVRRRGQEARLRCSPMKGHSHVYWYRQLPEEGLKFMVYLQKENIIDESGMPKERFSAEFPKEGPSILRIQQVVRGDSAAYFCASSSSILSSYNEQFFGPGTRLTVL.

Only one count was recorded for this clone. J is TRBJ2-7 and V is TRBV3-1 (or the pseudogene TRBV3-2), with 15 bases lining up with TRBD2. The CDR3 contains 16 residues. The V gene's germline CDR1 is LGHDT and CDR2 YNNKEL (reference sequence). Trimming removed 4 bases from V and 3 bases from J; junction bases left unmatched: 4. This chain's CDR3 is CASSPGLAGGLYEQYF. In nucleotides, the CDR3 is TGTGCCAGCAGCCCGGGACTAGCGGGGGGTCTCTACGAGCAGTACTTC.

This clone appeared a few times. The genes are TRBV7-9 and TRBJ2-7; no reliable D call. CDR3 length equals 14 residues. Trimming removed 5 bases at V and 5 bases at J, with 16 bases between. CDR1 and CDR2 (germline): SEHNR, FQNEAQ (reference sequence). The CDR3 DNA reads as TGTGCCAGCAGCCGAGACTTCGGTCGGAACGAGCAGTACTTC. This codes for CASSRDFGRNEQYF. The whole variable domain, filled in from reference TRBV7-9 and TRBJ2-7, reads DTGVSQNPRHKITKRGQNVTFRCDPISEHNRLYWYRQTLGQGPEFLTYFQNEAQLEKSRLLSDRFSAERPKGSFSTLEIQRTEQGDSAMYLCASSRDFGRNEQYFGPGTRLTVT.

This chain links TRBV19 with TRBJ2-3, with D possibly matching TRBD2 (6 bases). CDR3 length: 12 residues. Germline CDR1 reads LNHDA; CDR2 reads SQIVND (reference sequence). V was pared by 9 bases and J by 4 bases, with 11 bases between. CDR3 amino acids: CASREAPDTQYF. The DNA of the CDR3 is TGTGCCAGCAGGGAGGCTCCAGATACGCAGTATTTT.

This clone was seen just once. The rearrangement joins TRBV19 to TRBJ2-7, with 9 bases that match TRBD1. V lost 4 bases and J lost 1; bases outside the gene matches: 2. Germline CDR1 reads LNHDA; CDR2 reads SQIVND (reference sequence). This CDR3 region has 14 residues. The CDR3 coding sequence is TGTGCCAGTAGTACGACAGGGGGTTCCTACGAGCAGTACTTC. As protein: CASSTTGGSYEQYF. Supplemented by reference TRBV19 and TRBJ2-7, the full variable domain reads DGGITQSPKYLFRKEGQNVTLSCEQNLNHDAMYWYRQDPGQGLRLIYYSQIVNDFQKGDIAEGYSVSREKKESFPLTVTSAQKNPTAFYLCASSTTGGSYEQYFGPGTRLTVT.

V usage is TRBV25-1 and J usage is TRBJ1-5; 10 bases line up with TRBD1. Losses at the gene ends were 6 bases for V and 7 bases for J; bases not matched to a gene: 6. There are 14 residues in the CDR3. CDR1 is MGHDK, CDR2 SYGVNS, per germline. DNA for the CDR3: TGTGCCAGCAGCCAGACAGGGGGCCTGCAGCCCCAGCATTTT. Translating it yields CASSQTGGLQPQHF.